Sequencing of this T cell receptor (beta chain) was carried out in a study of OX40 agonist ivuxolimab in advanced cancers. Trimming left V 5 bases short and J 2 bases short, with 25 bases between. CDR3 length: 18 residues. The germline V gene encodes CDR1 SEHNR and CDR2 FQNEAQ (reference sequence). Some clones are missing from TCRdb's copy, which holds only in-frame ones; the method was immunoSEQ multiplex PCR. The table has about 58,000 clones, about 82% seen once. The chain couples TRBV7-9 to TRBJ2-7; D ambiguous. Material: CD4+ or CD8+ T cells sorted from blood, obtained in a trial of the OX40 agonist ivuxolimab. This TCR came from an adult with an advanced solid tumor such as melanoma, head and neck, liver or kidney cancer. The CDR3 region is CASSPPGVDWLRTYEQYF. The CDR3 nucleotides read TGTGCCAGCAGCCCTCCGGGTGTTGACTGGTTGAGGACCTACGAGCAGTACTTC.